Following are 13 T cell receptor beta chains from one sample sequenced in a study of cytomegalovirus exposure and HLA in healthy donors. Researchers ran the PCR with 60 Vbeta and 13 Jbeta primers. Repertoires were generated with immunoSEQ multiplex PCR, while TCRdb's copy carries only in-frame clones and drops some. This sample's table reports some 48,000 clones. The sample comprised PBMCs. Every receptor here comes from a man aged 35 to 55 in good health and CMV-seropositive.

The V gene is TRBV2, the J gene TRBJ1-1; D possibly corresponds to TRBD1 (6 bases). The germline gives CDR1 SNHLY, CDR2 FYNNEI. V lost 3 bases, J lost 1 base, and 9 bases lay in between. The CDR3 extends over 14 amino acids. The CDR3 DNA follows: TGTGCCAGCAGTGAGGGACACGGGAACACTGAAGCTTTCTTT. Translating it yields CASSEGHGNTEAFF.

The chain employs TRBV11-1 and TRBJ1-1, with D possibly being TRBD1 (5 bases). CDR1 SGHAT and CDR2 FQDESV come from the germline V gene (reference sequence). The CDR3 extends over 14 amino acids. V was trimmed by 3 bases and J by 1 base, leaving 9 bases between them. The CDR3 loop is CASSFQGSNTEAFF. Here the CDR3 DNA reads TGTGCCAGCAGCTTCCAGGGCTCGAACACTGAAGCTTTCTTT.

J is TRBJ1-1 and V is TRBV7-8, with D unclear. Germline V gives CDR1 SGHVS, CDR2 FQNEAQ. The CDR3 consists of 14 residues. The germline V and J ends were trimmed by 4 bases and 3 bases, with 12 bases remaining between them. CDR3 in DNA: TGTGCCAGCAGCTCTACGGTGAGGGACACTGAAGCTTTCTTT. Translated: CASSSTVRDTEAFF.

The chain uses TRBV5-1 and TRBJ2-3; unclear D gene. V shed 1 base and J shed 0 bases, with 6 bases lying between them. The CDR3 consists of 14 residues. Germline V gene data show CDR1 as SGHRS and CDR2 as YFSETQ. CDR3 loop: CASSLLTSTDTQYF. CDR3 sequence (DNA): TGCGCCAGCAGCTTGTTAACTAGCACAGATACGCAGTATTTT.

V gene TRBV30 combines with J gene TRBJ2-5; no reliable D call. The CDR3 length is 11 residues. Trimming left V 0 bases short and J 5 bases short, with 4 bases between. Germline V gene lookup returns CDR1 GTSNPN and CDR2 SVGIG (reference sequence). For the CDR3, the DNA is TGTGCCTGGAGTGTCCTGGAGACCCAGTACTTC. The encoded protein is CAWSVLETQYF.

This chain uses TRBV28 with TRBJ1-1; maybe TRBD1 (5 bases). Looked up from germline, CDR1 is MDHEN and CDR2 is SYDVKM. CDR3 length: 14 amino acids. Deletions cut 5 bases from V and 4 bases from J, with 14 bases between. DNA for the CDR3: TGTGCCAGCAGTCCCGCCCCCGGGGGCACTGAAGCTTTCTTT. Protein product: CASSPAPGGTEAFF.

The V and J genes are TRBV5-4 and TRBJ2-3; D unresolved. The CDR3 runs 12 residues. Germline V gives CDR1 SGHNT, CDR2 YYREEE (reference sequence). Between the trimmed V and J ends, which lost 2 bases and 1 base, there was a span of 2 bases. This chain's CDR3 is CASSFGTDTQYF. Written as DNA, the CDR3 is TGTGCCAGCAGCTTCGGCACAGATACGCAGTATTTT.

V gene TRBV4-1 combines with J gene TRBJ2-1; 7 bases are a match to TRBD1. The V segment lost 5 bases and the J segment 4 bases; nucleotides outside the gene matches: 8. The germline V gene has CDR1 MGHRA and CDR2 YSYEKL. This CDR3 is built from 15 residues. CDR3 loop: CASSDGQVDYNEQFF. The DNA for the CDR3 is TGCGCCAGCAGCGACGGACAGGTGGATTACAATGAGCAGTTCTTC.

The V gene is TRBV6-4, the J gene TRBJ2-3; TRBD2 matches at 9 bases. Trimming cost V 3 bases and J 0 bases; bases outside gene matches: 1. Germline-derived CDR1 and CDR2 are MRHNA and SNTAGT. This CDR3 has 15 amino acids. This chain's CDR3 is CASSERGGSTDTQYF. In DNA form, the CDR3 reads TGTGCCAGCAGTGAGCGGGGGGGCAGCACAGATACGCAGTATTTT.

The V gene is TRBV10-1, the J gene TRBJ1-5; D not certain. Germline V gene sequence: CDR1 WNHNN, CDR2 SYGVQD (reference sequence). V lost 7 bases and J lost 10, with 8 bases in between. CDR3 length equals 10 residues. CDR3 bases: TGCGCCAGCATGAGCAAACCCCAGCATTTT. It yields the protein CASMSKPQHF.

The gene calls are TRBV4-2 and TRBJ1-2, with a possible D match to TRBD1 (5 bases). Germline CDR1 reads LGHNA; CDR2 reads YNFKEQ. With 3 bases removed from V and 0 bases from J, the gap between germline ends came to 11 bases. The CDR3 loop spans 15 amino acids. The CDR3 nucleotides read TGTGCCAGCAGCCATGACACGACAGCTAACTATGGCTACACCTTC. This sequence encodes CASSHDTTANYGYTF.

The J gene is TRBJ2-6, the V gene TRBV5-1; possibly TRBD1 for D (6 bases). CDR3 length equals 15 residues. V was shortened by 3 bases and J by 2 bases, with 9 bases between the two germline ends. The germline V gene has CDR1 SGHRS and CDR2 YFSETQ. The DNA for the CDR3 is TGCGCCAGCAGCTATAGGACAGCTGGGGCCAACGTCCTGACTTTC. Translated: CASSYRTAGANVLTF.

The J gene is TRBJ2-3, the V gene TRBV7-3; D is undetermined. This CDR3 is 13 amino acids long. Trimming cost V 4 bases and J 6 bases, with 11 bases left between them. The germline V gene has CDR1 SGHTA and CDR2 FQGTGA. The CDR3 is CASSSLGPDTQYF. CDR3 in DNA: TGTGCCAGCAGCTCCCTGGGCCCGGATACGCAGTATTTT.